The rows below give T cell receptor beta chains drawn from one sample of a study of shared clonotypes between healthy human individuals. Repertoires were generated with immunoSEQ multiplex PCR, while TCRdb's copy carries only in-frame clones and drops some. The sample lists a few million clones; about 94% were seen once. The specimen sequenced was naive CD4+ T cells sorted from blood. These receptors were obtained from a man aged 18 to 35 in good health. The CDR3 runs from the conserved cysteine through the conserved F or W.

V: TRBV6-5; J: TRBJ2-3; CDR3: CASSYLAGGSTDTQYF
V: TRBV14; J: TRBJ2-7; CDR3: CASSRTSGKGPYEQYF
V: TRBV2; J: TRBJ2-7; CDR3: CASSEESGKGYEQYF
V: TRBV28; J: TRBJ2-3; CDR3: CASSFGAAGGTDTQYF
V: TRBV11-3; J: TRBJ2-1; CDR3: CASSSHEGGEQFF
V: TRBV5-4; J: TRBJ1-2; CDR3: CASSLWAEGYYGYTF
V: TRBV7-9; J: TRBJ2-1; CDR3: CASSLAPGLAGGPSIF
V: TRBV5-1; J: TRBJ2-3; CDR3: CASSLASGSTDTQYF
V: TRBV27; J: TRBJ2-1; CDR3: CASSDRVGEQFF
V: TRBV27; J: TRBJ1-2; CDR3: CASWELRGGYTF
V: TRBV11-2; J: TRBJ2-7; CDR3: CASSLVAEQYF